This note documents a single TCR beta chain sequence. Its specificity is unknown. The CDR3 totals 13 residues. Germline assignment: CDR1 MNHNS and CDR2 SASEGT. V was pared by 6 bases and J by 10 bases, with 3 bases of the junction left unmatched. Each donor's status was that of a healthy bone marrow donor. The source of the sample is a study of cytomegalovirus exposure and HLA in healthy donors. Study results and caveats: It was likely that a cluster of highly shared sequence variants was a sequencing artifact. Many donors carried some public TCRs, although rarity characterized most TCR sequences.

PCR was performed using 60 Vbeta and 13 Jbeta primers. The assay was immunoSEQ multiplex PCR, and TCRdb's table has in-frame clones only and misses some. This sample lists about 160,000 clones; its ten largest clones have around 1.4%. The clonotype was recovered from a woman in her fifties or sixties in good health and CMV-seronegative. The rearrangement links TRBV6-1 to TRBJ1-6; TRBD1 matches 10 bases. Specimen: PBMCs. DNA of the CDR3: TGTGCCAGCAGGGGGACAGGGGTATCACCCCTCCACTTT. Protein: CASRGTGVSPLHF.